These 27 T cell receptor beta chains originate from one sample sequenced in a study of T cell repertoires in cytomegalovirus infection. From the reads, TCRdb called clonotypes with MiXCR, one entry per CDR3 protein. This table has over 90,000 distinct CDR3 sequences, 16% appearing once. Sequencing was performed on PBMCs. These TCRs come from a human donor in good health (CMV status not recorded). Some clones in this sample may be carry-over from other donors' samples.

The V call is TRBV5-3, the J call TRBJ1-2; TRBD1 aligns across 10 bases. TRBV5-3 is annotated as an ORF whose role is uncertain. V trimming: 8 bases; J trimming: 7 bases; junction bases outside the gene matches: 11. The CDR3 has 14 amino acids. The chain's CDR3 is CASGVTGGVSGYTF. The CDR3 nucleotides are TGTGCCAGCGGTGTGACAGGGGGCGTGAGTGGCTACACCTTC.

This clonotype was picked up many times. Here the CDR3 reads CASSAGQAKASPLHF. The DNA for the CDR3 is TGTGCCAGCAGCGCTGGTCAGGCAAAGGCTTCACCCCTCCACTTT. The V and J genes are TRBV7-2 and TRBJ1-6; D ambiguous. Between the trimmed V and J ends, which lost 5 bases and 9 bases, there was a span of 17 bases. This CDR3 region has 15 residues. The germline gives CDR1 SGHTA, CDR2 FQGNSA.

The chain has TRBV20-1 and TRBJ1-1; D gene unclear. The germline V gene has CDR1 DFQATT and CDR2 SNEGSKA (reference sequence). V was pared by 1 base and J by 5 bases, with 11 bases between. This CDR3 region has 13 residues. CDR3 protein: CSARGRGWTEAFF. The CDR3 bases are TGCAGTGCTAGAGGGAGAGGTTGGACTGAAGCTTTCTTT.

In nucleotides, the CDR3 is TGTGCCAGCAGTTACTCGATCATGGATACGCAGTATTTT. Its protein product is CASSYSIMDTQYF. The chain has TRBV6-6 and TRBJ2-3, with D uncertain. The length of the CDR3 is 13 residues. The germline gives CDR1 MNHNY, CDR2 SVGAGI (reference sequence). V was shortened by 0 bases and J by 6 bases, with 7 bases between the two germline ends.

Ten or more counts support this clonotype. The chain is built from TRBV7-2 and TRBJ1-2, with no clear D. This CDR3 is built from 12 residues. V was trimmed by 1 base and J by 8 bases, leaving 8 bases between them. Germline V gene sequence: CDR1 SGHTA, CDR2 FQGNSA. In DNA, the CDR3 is TGTGCCAGCAGCTTAGGACCGAGGGGCTACACCTTC. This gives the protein CASSLGPRGYTF.

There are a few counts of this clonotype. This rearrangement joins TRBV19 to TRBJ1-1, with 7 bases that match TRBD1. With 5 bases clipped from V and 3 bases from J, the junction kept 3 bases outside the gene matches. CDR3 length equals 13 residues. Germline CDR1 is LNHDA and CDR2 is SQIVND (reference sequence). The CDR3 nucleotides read TGTGCCAGTAGTCCTGGGACAGACACTGAAGCTTTCTTT. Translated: CASSPGTDTEAFF.

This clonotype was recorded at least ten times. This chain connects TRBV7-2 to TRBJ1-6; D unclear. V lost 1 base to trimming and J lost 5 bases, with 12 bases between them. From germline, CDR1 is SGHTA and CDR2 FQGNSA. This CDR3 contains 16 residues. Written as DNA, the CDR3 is TGTGCCAGCAGCTTAGTGGGAGCCAGGAATAATTCACCCCTCCACTTT. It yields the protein CASSLVGARNNSPLHF.

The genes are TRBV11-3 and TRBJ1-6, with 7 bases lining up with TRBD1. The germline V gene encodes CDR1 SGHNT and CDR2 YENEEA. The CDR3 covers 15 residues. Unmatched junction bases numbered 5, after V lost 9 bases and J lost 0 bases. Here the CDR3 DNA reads TGTGCCAGGGCGGACAGGAGCTCCTATAATTCACCCCTCCACTTT. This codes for CARADRSSYNSPLHF.

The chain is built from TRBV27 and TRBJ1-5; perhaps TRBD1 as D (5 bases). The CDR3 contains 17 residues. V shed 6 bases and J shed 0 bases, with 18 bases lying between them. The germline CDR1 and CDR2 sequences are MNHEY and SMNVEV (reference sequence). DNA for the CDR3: TGTGCCAGCAGGAAACACACAGGCGGACTTAGCAATCAGCCCCAGCATTTT. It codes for CASRKHTGGLSNQPQHF.

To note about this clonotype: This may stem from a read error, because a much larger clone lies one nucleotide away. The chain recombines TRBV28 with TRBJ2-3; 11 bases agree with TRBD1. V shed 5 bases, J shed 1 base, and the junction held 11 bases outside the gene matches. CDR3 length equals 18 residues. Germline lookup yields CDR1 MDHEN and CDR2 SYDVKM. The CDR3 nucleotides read TGTGCCAGCAGTCTTACCGGGACAGGGGGATTTCGCACAGATACGCAGTATTTT. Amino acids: CASSLTGTGGFRTDTQYF.

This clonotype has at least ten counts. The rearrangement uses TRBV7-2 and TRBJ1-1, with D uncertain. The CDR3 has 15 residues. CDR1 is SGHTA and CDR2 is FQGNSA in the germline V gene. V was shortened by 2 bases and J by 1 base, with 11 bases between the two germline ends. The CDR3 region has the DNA TGTGCCAGCAGCTTAAATCAGCCTCCGAACACTGAAGCTTTCTTT. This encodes CASSLNQPPNTEAFF.

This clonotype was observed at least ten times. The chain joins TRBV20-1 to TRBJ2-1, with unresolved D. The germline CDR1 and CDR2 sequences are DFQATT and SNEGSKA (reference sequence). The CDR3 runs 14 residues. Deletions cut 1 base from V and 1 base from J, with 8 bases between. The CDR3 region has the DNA TGCAGTGCTAGAGTGGCTAGATCCTACAATGAGCAGTTCTTC. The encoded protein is CSARVARSYNEQFF.

This CDR3 reads CASSLEARGKVGYQETQYF. Here the CDR3 DNA reads TGTGCCAGCAGTTTAGAGGCCAGGGGGAAGGTGGGGTACCAAGAGACCCAGTACTTC. This chain uses TRBV12-3 or TRBV12-4 with TRBJ2-5; TRBD1 matches 7 bases. The CDR3 is 19 amino acids. The V segment lost 1 base and the J segment 0 bases; nucleotides outside the gene matches: 14.

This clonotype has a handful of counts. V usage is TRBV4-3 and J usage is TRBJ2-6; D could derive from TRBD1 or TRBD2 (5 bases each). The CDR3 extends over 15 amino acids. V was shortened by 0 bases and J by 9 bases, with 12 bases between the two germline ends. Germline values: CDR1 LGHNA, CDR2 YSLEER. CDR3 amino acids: CASSQDPGTINVLTF. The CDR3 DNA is TGCGCCAGCAGCCAAGACCCCGGGACCATCAACGTCCTGACTTTC.

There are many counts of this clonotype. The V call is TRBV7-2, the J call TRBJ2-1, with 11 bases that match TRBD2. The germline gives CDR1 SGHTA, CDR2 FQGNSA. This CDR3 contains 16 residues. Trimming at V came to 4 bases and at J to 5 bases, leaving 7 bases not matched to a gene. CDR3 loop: CASSSPLAGAHNEQFF. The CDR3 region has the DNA TGTGCCAGCAGCTCCCCACTAGCGGGGGCACACAATGAGCAGTTCTTC.

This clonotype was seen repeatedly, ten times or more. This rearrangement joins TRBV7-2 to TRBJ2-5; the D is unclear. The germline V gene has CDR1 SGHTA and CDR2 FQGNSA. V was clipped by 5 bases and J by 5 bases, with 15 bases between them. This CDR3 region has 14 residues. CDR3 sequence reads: CASSQVPGGETQYF. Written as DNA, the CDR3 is TGTGCCAGCAGCCAAGTCCCAGGTGGGGAGACCCAGTACTTC.

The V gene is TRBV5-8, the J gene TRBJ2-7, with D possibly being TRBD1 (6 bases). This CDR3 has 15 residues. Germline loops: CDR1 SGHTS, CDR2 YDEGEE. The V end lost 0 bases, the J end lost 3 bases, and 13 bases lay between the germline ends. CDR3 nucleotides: TGTGCCAGCAGCTTGGGGGCAGGGGTGGACTACGAGCAGTACTTC. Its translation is CASSLGAGVDYEQYF.

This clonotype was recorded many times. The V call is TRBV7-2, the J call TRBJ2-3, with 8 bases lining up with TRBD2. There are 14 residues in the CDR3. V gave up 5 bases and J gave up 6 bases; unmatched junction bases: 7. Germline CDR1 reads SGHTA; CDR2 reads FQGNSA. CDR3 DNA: TGTGCCAGCAGCCCGACTCGGGGGGGGGATACGCAGTATTTT. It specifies CASSPTRGGDTQYF.

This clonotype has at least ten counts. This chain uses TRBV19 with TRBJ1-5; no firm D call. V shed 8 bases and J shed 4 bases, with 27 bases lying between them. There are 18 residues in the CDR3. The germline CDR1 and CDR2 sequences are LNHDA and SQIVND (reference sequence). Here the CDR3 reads CASHLGPSRARNNQPQHF. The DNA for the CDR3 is TGTGCCAGTCACCTCGGGCCCTCTAGAGCGCGAAATAATCAGCCCCAGCATTTT.

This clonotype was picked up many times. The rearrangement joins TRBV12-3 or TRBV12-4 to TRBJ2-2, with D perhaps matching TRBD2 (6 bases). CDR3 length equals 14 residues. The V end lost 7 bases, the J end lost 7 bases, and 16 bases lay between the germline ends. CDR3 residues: CASNPGRNDGELFF. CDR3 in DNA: TGTGCCAGCAACCCGGGGAGGAACGACGGGGAGCTGTTTTTT.

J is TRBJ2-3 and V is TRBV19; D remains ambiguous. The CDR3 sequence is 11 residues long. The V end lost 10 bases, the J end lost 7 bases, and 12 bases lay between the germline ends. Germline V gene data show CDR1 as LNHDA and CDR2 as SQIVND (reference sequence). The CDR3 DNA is TGTGCCACCAAGATCTCGAATACGCAGTATTTT. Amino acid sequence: CATKISNTQYF. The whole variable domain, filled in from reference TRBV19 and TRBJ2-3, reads DGGITQSPKYLFRKEGQNVTLSCEQNLNHDAMYWYRQDPGQGLRLIYYSQIVNDFQKGDIAEGYSVSREKKESFPLTVTSAQKNPTAFYLCATKISNTQYFGPGTRLTVL.

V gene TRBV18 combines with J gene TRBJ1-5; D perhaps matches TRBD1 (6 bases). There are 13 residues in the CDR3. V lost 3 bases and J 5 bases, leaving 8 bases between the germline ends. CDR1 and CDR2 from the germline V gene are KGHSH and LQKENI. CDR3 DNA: TGTGCCAGCTCACCCAACAGGGATCAGCCCCAGCATTTT. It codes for CASSPNRDQPQHF. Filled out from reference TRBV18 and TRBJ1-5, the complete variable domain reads NAGVMQNPRHLVRRRGQEARLRCSPMKGHSHVYWYRQLPEEGLKFMVYLQKENIIDESGMPKERFSAEFPKEGPSILRIQQVVRGDSAAYFCASSPNRDQPQHFGDGTRLSIL.

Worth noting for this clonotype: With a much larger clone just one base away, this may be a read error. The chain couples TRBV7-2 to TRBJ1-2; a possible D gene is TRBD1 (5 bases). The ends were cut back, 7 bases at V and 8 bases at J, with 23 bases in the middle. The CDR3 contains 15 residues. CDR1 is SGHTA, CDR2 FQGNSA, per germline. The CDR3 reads CASTTGGGPLGGYTF. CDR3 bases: TGTGCCAGCACCACGGGGGGGGGACCTTTGGGCGGCTACACCTTC.

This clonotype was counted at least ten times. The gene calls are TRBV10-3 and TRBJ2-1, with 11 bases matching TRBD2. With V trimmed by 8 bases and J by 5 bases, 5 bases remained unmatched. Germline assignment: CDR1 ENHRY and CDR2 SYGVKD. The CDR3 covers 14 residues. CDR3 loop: CAIGGTSGNNEQFF. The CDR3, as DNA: TGTGCCATCGGGGGGACTAGCGGTAACAATGAGCAGTTCTTC.

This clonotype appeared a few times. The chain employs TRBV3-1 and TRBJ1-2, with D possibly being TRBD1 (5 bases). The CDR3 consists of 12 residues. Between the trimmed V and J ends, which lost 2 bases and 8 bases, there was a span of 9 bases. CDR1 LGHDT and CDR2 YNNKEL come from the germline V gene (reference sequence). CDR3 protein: CASSQYRDGYTF. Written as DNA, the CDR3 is TGTGCCAGCAGCCAATACCGGGACGGCTACACCTTC.

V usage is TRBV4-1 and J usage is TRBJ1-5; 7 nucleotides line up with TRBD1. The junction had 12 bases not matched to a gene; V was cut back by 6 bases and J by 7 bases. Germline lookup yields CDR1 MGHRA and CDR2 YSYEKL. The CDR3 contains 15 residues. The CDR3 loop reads CASSPLLGTAQPQHF. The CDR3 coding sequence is TGCGCCAGCAGTCCCCTCCTCGGGACAGCACAGCCCCAGCATTTT.

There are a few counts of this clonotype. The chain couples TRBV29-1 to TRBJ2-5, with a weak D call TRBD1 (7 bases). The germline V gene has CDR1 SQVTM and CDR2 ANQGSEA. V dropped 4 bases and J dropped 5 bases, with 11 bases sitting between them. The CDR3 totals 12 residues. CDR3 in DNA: TGCAGCGTTGCAGGGGGAGGTGAGACCCAGTACTTC. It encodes CSVAGGGETQYF.